One T cell receptor beta chain is described in this entry. The data originate from a study of T cells expressing NK-cell markers. Study information: The TCR beta repertoires originated in sorted CD3+CD56+NKG2C+, CD3+CD56+NKG2C- and CD3+CD56-NKG2C+ T cells.

This CDR3 spans 17 amino acids. CDR1 ENHRY and CDR2 SYGVKD come from the germline V gene. One entry per CDR3 protein, without DNA, is what TCRdb gives after re-calling the 5' RACE reads. The table lists approximately 170,000 distinct CDR3 sequences. This TCR derives from a man aged 18-75 years in good health. Sequenced material: blood T cells: a sorted CD56 or NKG2C T cell subset, CD4+ or CD8+ T cells, or bulk PBMC T cells (not recorded which). The chain employs TRBV10-3 and TRBJ2-3; checking the TCRdb D call of TRBD2 is not possible without DNA. CDR3 loop: CAISESLAGGPTDTQYF.